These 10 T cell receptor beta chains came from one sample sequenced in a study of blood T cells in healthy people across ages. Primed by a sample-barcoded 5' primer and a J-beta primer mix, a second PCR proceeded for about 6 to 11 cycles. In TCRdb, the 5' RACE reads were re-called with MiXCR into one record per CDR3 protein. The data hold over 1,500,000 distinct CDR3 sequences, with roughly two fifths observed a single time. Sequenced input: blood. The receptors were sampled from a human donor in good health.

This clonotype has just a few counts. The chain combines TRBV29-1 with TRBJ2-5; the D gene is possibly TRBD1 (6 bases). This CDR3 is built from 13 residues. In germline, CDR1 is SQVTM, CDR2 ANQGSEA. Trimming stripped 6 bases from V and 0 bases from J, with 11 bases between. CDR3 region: CSVKGQYQETQYF. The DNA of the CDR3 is TGCAGCGTAAAAGGACAGTACCAAGAGACCCAGTACTTC.

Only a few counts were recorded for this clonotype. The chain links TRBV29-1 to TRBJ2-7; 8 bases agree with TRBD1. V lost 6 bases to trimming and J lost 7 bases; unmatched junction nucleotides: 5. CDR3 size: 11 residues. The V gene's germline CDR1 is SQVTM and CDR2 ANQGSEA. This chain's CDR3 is CSVPTGEEQYF. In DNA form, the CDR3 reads TGCAGCGTGCCGACAGGGGAGGAGCAGTACTTC.

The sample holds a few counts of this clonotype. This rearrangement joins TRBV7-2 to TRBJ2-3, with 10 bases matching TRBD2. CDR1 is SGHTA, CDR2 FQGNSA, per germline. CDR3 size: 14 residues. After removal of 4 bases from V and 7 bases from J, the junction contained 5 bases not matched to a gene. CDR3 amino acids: CASSSLAGAYTQYF. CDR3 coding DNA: TGTGCCAGCAGCTCTCTAGCGGGGGCATATACGCAGTATTTT.

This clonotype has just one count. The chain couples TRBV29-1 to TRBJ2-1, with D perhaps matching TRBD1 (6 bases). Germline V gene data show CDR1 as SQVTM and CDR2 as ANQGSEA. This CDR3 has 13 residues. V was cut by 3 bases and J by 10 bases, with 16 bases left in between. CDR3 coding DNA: TGCAGCGTTGACCACAGGGCCCAGGGGGAGCAGTTCTTC. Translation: CSVDHRAQGEQFF.

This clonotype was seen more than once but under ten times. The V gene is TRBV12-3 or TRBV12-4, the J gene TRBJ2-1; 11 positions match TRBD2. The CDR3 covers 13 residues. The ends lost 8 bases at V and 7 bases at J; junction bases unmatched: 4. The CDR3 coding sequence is TGTGCCAGCGTAGCGGGGGGGCGAAATGAGCAGTTCTTC. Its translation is CASVAGGRNEQFF.

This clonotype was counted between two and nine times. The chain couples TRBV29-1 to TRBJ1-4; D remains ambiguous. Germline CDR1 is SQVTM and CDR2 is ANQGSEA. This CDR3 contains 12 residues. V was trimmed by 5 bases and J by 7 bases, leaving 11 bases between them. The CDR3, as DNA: TGCAGCGTTCTGCAAGAGGGTGAAAAACTGTTTTTT. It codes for CSVLQEGEKLFF.

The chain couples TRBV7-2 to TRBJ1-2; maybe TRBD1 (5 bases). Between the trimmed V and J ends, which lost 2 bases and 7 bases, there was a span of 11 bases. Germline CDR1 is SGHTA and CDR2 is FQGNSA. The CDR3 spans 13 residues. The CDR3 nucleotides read TGTGCCAGCAGCTTACGGGACCCCTTTGGCTACACCTTC. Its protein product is CASSLRDPFGYTF.

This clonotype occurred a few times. The DNA for the CDR3 is TGTGCCAGCAGCGCCGGCGGGACAGGGACATACAATGAGCAGTTCTTC. Amino acid sequence: CASSAGGTGTYNEQFF. The J gene is TRBJ2-1, the V gene TRBV5-4; 9 bases fit TRBD1. CDR1 SGHNT and CDR2 YYREEE come from the germline V gene (reference sequence). The V and J ends lost 4 bases and 4 bases, in that order; junction bases with no gene match: 9. The CDR3 length is 16 residues. Full variable domain (rest looked up from reference TRBV5-4 and TRBJ2-1): ETGVTQSPTHLIKTRGQQVTLRCSSQSGHNTVSWYQQALGQGPQFIFQYYREEENGRGNFPPRFSGLQFPNYSSELNVNALELDDSALYLCASSAGGTGTYNEQFFGPGTRLTVL.

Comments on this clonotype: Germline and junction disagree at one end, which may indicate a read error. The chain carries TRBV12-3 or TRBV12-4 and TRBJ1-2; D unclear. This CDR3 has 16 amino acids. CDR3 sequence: CAGSLRQTFISYGYTF. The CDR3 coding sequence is TGTGCCGGCAGTTTACGCCAGACCTTTATTTCCTATGGCTACACCTTC.

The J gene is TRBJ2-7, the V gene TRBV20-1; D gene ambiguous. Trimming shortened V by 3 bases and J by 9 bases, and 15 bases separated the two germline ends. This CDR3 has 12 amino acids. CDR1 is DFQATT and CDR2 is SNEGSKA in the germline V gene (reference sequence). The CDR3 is CSASRQVPGQYF. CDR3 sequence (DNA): TGCAGTGCTAGCCGGCAAGTACCGGGGCAGTACTTC.